The rows below give T cell receptor beta chains drawn from one sample of a study of T cell responses to AZD1222 COVID-19 vaccine. Profiled with immunoSEQ multiplex PCR; TCRdb holds only in-frame clones, not every one. The sample records about 160,000 clones, around nine tenths being singletons. The sequences come from peripheral blood, collected 28 days after the second AZD1222 dose. The receptors were sampled from an adult who received the AZD1222 COVID-19 vaccine. CDR3s include the opening cysteine and the closing phenylalanine or tryptophan. Each record gives: clone size, D gene, J gene, V gene, CDR3 protein, CDR3 DNA. The D gene is left open where the match is weak. Clone size is shown for a subset of rows, as once, few, many or a class of expanded clone.

- | - | TRBJ1-2 | TRBV4-1 | CASSQRVVGSYGYTF | TGCGCCAGCAGCCAGAGGGTGGTTGGATCCTATGGCTACACCTTC
once | TRBD1 | TRBJ1-4 | TRBV18 | CASSPVDRGATNEKLFF | TGTGCCAGCTCACCAGTAGACAGGGGGGCAACTAATGAAAAACTGTTTTTT
- | - | TRBJ1-1 | TRBV11-2 | CASSLEGSLDTEAFF | TGTGCCAGCAGCTTAGAGGGGAGTCTTGACACTGAAGCTTTCTTT
- | - | TRBJ1-6 | TRBV18 | CASSPPVGVGHSPLHF | TGTGCCAGCTCACCACCGGTTGGCGTCGGGCACTCACCCCTCCACTTT
once | - | TRBJ1-2 | TRBV29-1 | CSAGTLYGYTF | TGCAGCGCCGGGACCCTCTATGGCTACACCTTC
once | - | TRBJ1-4 | TRBV18 | CASSPPSTGEKLFF | TGTGCCAGCTCACCCCCTAGTACGGGTGAAAAACTGTTTTTT
- | - | TRBJ1-2 | TRBV30 | CAWSVTSHGYTF | TGTGCCTGGAGTGTGACTAGCCATGGCTACACCTTC
- | - | TRBJ1-3 | TRBV6-5 | CASSYSRQPGNTIYF | TGTGCCAGCAGTTACTCGCGACAGCCTGGAAACACCATATATTTT
few | TRBD1 | TRBJ2-1 | TRBV5-1 | CASSLDGTGRQGEQFF | TGCGCCAGCAGCTTGGACGGGACAGGCCGACAAGGGGAGCAGTTCTTC
- | - | TRBJ2-7 | TRBV7-2 | CASSLEPLGGYEQYF | TGTGCCAGCAGCTTAGAGCCTCTAGGGGGATACGAGCAGTACTTC
- | - | TRBJ1-6 | TRBV2 | CASSTIGGWGNSPLHF | TGTGCCAGCAGCACAATCGGGGGTTGGGGTAATTCACCCCTCCACTTT